This record covers a single TCR beta chain. What it binds is not known. Per germline, CDR1 LGHNA and CDR2 YSLEER. Trimming removed 0 bases from V and 0 bases from J, with 9 bases in between. The CDR3 runs to 16 residues. The data originate from a study of T-cell memory formation after mild COVID-19. Looking at the study overall: Clustering of TCRs was largely donor specific.

TCRdb independently ran MiXCR on the 5' RACE reads; one entry per CDR3 protein. This table holds roughly 620,000 distinct CDR3 sequences, roughly 18% found once. Findings and limits, study-wide: Pre-infection memory showed some responding clones, and this suggested that cross-reactive memory joined.

The V call is TRBV4-3, the J call TRBJ2-1; no clear D gene. The sample consisted of PBMCs or a T cell subset sorted from them (not recorded which). This TCR was sampled from an adult woman who had mild COVID-19 (a few samples of this study predate the infection). Cell type and time point are not known. DNA of the CDR3: TGCGCCAGCAGCCAAGAACACCCCAGCTCCTACAATGAGCAGTTCTTC. This codes for CASSQEHPSSYNEQFF.